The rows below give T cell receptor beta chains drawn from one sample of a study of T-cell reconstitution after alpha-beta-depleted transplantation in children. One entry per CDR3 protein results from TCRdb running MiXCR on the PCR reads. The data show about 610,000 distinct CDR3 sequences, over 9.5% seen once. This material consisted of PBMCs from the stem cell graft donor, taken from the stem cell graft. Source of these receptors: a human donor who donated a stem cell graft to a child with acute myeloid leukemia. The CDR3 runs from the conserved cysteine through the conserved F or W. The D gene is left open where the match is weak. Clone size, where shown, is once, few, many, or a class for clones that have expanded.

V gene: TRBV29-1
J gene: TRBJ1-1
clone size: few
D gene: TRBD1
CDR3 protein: CSGGLGQGTEAFF
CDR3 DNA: TGCAGCGGAGGCCTGGGACAGGGGACTGAAGCTTTCTTT

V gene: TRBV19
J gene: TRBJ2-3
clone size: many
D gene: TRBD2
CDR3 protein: CASSIRTSGSTDTQYF
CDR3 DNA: TGTGCCAGTAGTATAAGGACTAGCGGTAGCACAGATACGCAGTATTTT

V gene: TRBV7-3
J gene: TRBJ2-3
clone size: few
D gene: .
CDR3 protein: CASSPTLRTDTQYF
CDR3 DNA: TGTGCCAGCAGCCCCACCCTTCGCACAGATACGCAGTATTTT

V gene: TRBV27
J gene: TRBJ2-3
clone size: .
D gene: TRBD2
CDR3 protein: CASSPTSPGLASTDTQYF
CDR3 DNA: TGTGCCAGCAGCCCTACCTCTCCGGGACTAGCGTCGACAGATACGCAGTATTTT

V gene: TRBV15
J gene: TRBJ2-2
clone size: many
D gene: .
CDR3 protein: CATSRAGTVTLGELFF
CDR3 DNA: TGTGCCACCAGCAGAGCCGGGACCGTGACACTGGGGGAGCTGTTTTTT

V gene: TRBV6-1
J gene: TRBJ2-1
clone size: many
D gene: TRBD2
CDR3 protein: CASTMGTSGSDEQFF
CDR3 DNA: TGTGCCAGCACAATGGGGACTAGCGGGAGCGATGAGCAGTTCTTC

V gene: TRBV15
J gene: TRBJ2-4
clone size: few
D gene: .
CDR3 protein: CATSSPSISKNIQYF
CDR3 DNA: TGTGCCACCAGTAGTCCGAGCATATCCAAAAACATTCAGTACTTC

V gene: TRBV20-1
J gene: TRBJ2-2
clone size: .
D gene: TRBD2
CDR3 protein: CCAREGLAGTGELFF
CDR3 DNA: TGCTGTGCTAGAGAGGGACTAGCGGGTACCGGGGAGCTGTTTTTT

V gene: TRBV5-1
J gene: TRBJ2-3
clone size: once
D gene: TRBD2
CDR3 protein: CASSSGTSRMGDTQYF
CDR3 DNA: TGCGCCAGCAGCTCGGGGACTAGCCGGATGGGGGATACGCAGTATTTT

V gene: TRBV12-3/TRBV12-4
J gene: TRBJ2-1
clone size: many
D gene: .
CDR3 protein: CASAPGPKANEQFF
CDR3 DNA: TGTGCCAGCGCGCCCGGACCCAAAGCCAATGAGCAGTTCTTC

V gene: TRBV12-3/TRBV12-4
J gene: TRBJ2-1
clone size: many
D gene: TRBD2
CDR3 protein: CATRTSGYNEQFF
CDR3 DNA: TGTGCCACGCGGACTAGCGGGTACAATGAGCAGTTCTTC

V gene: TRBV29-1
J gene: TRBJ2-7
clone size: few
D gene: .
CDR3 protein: CSVPGPSLDEQYF
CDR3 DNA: TGCAGCGTCCCGGGACCCTCTTTGGACGAGCAGTACTTC

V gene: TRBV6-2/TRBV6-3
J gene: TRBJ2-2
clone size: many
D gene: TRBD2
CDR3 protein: CASRRLAGTGELFF
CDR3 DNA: TGTGCCAGCAGGCGGCTAGCGGGGACCGGGGAGCTGTTTTTT

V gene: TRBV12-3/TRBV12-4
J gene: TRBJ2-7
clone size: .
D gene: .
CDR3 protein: CASRNAGKPDEQYF
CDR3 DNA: TGTGCCAGCAGAAACGCAGGGAAACCGGACGAGCAGTACTTC

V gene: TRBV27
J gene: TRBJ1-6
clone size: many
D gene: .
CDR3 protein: CASSFGSSYNSPLHF
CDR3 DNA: TGTGCCAGCAGTTTTGGGAGCTCCTATAATTCACCCCTCCACTTT

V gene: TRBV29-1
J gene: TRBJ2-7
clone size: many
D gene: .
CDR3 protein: CSAWGGQYHEQYF
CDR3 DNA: TGCAGCGCCTGGGGAGGACAGTACCACGAGCAGTACTTC

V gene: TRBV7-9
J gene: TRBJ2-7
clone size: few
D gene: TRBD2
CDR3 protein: CAIGLAAYEQYF
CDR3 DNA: TGTGCCATCGGACTAGCGGCTTACGAGCAGTACTTC

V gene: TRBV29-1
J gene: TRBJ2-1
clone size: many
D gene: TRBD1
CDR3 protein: CSVRTGGQGYNEQFF
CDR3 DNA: TGCAGCGTTAGGACCGGGGGACAGGGCTACAATGAGCAGTTCTTC

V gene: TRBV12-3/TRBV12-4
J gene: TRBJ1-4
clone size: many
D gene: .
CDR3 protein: CASSFGGATNEKLFF
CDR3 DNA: TGTGCCAGCAGTTTTGGTGGTGCAACTAATGAAAAACTGTTTTTT

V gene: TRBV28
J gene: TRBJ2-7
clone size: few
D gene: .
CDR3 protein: CASSLGDFAGWRYEQYF
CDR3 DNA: TGTGCCAGCAGTTTAGGGGACTTTGCGGGGTGGCGCTACGAGCAGTACTTC

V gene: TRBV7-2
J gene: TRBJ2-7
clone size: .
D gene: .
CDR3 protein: CASSLEAQRVYEQYF
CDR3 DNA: TGTGCCAGCAGCTTAGAGGCCCAGCGGGTATACGAGCAGTACTTC

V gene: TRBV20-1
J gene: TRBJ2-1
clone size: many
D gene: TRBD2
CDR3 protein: CSARSGRAYNEQFF
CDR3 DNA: TGCAGTGCTAGGAGCGGGAGGGCTTACAATGAGCAGTTCTTC

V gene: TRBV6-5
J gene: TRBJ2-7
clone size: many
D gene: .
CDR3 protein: CASSSRPGGGYEQYF
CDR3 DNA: TGTGCCAGCAGTTCCCGGCCAGGGGGGGGTTACGAGCAGTACTTC

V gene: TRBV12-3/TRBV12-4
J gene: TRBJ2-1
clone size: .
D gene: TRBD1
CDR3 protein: CASVDRDRGNEQFF
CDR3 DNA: TGTGCCAGCGTGGACCGGGACAGGGGGAATGAGCAGTTCTTC

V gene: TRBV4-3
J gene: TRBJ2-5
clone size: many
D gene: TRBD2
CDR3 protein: CASSQEGASGKETQYF
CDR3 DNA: TGCGCCAGCAGCCAAGAAGGGGCTAGCGGGAAAGAGACCCAGTACTTC

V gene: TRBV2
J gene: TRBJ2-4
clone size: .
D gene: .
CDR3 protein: CASHTKNIQYF
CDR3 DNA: TGTGCCAGCCACACCAAAAACATTCAGTACTTC

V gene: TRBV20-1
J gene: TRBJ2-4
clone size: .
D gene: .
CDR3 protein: CSALWGTGKNIQYF
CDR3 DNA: TGCAGTGCCCTTTGGGGCACCGGCAAAAACATTCAGTACTTC

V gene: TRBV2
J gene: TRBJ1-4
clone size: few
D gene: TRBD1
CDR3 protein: CASGLQGAGEKLFF
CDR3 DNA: TGTGCCAGCGGCCTACAGGGGGCCGGGGAAAAACTGTTTTTT

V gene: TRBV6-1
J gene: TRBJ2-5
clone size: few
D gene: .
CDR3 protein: CASSGGSVETQYF
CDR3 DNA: TGTGCCAGCAGTGGGGGTAGCGTTGAGACCCAGTACTTC

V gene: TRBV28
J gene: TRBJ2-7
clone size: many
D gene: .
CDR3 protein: CASSGQKQYF
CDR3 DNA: TGTGCCAGCAGTGGACAAAAGCAGTACTTC

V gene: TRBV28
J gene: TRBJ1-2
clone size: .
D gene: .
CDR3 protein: CASRRGSGNYGYTF
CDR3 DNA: TGTGCCAGCCGGAGAGGGTCTGGGAACTATGGCTACACCTTC

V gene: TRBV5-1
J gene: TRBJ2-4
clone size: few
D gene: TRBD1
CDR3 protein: CASSHGTGGENIQYF
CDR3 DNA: TGCGCCAGCAGCCACGGGACAGGGGGCGAGAACATTCAGTACTTC

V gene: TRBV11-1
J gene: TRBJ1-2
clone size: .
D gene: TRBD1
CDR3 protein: CASSFPERTGGRSGSYGYTF
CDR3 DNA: TGTGCCAGCAGCTTTCCAGAGAGAACAGGGGGCAGGTCGGGTAGCTATGGCTACACCTTC

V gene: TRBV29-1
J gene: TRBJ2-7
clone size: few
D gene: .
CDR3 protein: CSVAFSGQRIHEQYF
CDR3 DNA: TGCAGCGTTGCTTTTAGTGGACAGAGGATCCACGAGCAGTACTTC

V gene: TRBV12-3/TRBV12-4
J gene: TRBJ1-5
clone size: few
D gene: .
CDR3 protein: CASKNSNQPQHF
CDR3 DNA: TGTGCCAGCAAAAATAGCAATCAGCCCCAGCATTTT

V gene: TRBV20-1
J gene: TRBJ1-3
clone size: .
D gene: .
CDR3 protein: CSARDEALGSGNTIYF
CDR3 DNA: TGCAGTGCTAGAGATGAGGCCCTGGGCTCTGGAAACACCATATATTTT

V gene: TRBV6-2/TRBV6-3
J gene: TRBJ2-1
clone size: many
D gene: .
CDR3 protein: CASSSQYNEQFF
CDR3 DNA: TGTGCCAGCAGTTCTCAGTACAATGAGCAGTTCTTC

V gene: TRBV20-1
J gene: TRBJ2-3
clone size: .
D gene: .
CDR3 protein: CSARFGDTQYF
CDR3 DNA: TGCAGTGCTAGATTCGGCGATACGCAGTATTTT

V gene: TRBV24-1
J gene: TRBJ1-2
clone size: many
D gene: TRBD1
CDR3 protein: CATSDLGTGGDYGYTF
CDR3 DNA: TGTGCCACCAGTGATTTGGGGACAGGGGGCGACTATGGCTACACCTTC

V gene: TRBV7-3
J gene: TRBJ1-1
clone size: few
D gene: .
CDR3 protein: CASSFDGYTEAFF
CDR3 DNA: TGTGCCAGCAGCTTCGACGGCTACACTGAAGCTTTCTTT

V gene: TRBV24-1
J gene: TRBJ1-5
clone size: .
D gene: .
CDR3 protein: CATSPGQPQHF
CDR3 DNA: TGTGCCACCAGTCCGGGTCAGCCCCAGCATTTT

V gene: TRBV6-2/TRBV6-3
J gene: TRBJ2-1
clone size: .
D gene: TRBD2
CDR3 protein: CASRGGTLNNEQFF
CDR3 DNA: TGTGCCAGCAGGGGGGGGACTTTAAACAATGAGCAGTTCTTC